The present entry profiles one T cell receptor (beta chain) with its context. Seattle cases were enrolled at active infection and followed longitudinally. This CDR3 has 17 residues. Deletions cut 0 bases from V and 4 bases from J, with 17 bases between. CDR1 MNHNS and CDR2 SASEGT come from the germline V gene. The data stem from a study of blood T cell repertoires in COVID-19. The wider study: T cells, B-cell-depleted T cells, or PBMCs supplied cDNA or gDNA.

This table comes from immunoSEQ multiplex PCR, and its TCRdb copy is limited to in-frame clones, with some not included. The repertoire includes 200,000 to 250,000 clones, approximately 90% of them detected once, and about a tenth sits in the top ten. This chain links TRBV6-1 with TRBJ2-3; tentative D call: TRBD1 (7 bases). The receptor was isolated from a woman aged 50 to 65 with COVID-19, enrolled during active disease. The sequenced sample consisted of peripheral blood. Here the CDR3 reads CASSEAVQGGLSDTQYF. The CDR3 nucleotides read TGTGCCAGCAGTGAAGCGGTCCAGGGGGGATTGTCAGATACGCAGTATTTT.